This TCR beta chain stems from a study of T-cell reconstitution after alpha-beta-depleted transplantation in children. CDR1 DFQATT and CDR2 SNEGSKA come from the germline V gene (reference sequence). The CDR3 consists of 14 residues. V dropped 6 bases and J dropped 2; count of bases not matched to a gene: 5. Preparation of the TCRbeta library was carried out with unique molecular identifiers. TCRdb re-called the PCR reads through MiXCR, storing one row per CDR3 protein. The sample yields about 500,000 distinct CDR3 sequences, 30% to 35% seen once. This clonotype has a handful of counts. The source is a human donor who donated a stem cell graft to a child with aplastic anemia. The sequenced sample was PBMCs from the stem cell graft donor, obtained from the stem cell graft. The chain employs TRBV20-1 and TRBJ2-1; the match to TRBD2 covers 9 bases. This chain's CDR3 is CSANGGRAYNEQFF. CDR3 DNA: TGCAGTGCCAACGGCGGGAGGGCCTACAATGAGCAGTTCTTC.